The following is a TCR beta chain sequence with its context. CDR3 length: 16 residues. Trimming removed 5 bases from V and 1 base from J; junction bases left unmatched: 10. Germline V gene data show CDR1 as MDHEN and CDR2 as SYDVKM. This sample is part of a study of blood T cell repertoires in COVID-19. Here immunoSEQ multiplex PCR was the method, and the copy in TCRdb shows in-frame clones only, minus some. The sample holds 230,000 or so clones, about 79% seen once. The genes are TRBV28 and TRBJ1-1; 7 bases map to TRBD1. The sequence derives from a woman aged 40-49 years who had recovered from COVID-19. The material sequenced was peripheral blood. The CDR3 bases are TGTGCCAGCAGTCCATATAGGACAGGACGGAACACTGAAGCTTTCTTT. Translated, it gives CASSPYRTGRNTEAFF.